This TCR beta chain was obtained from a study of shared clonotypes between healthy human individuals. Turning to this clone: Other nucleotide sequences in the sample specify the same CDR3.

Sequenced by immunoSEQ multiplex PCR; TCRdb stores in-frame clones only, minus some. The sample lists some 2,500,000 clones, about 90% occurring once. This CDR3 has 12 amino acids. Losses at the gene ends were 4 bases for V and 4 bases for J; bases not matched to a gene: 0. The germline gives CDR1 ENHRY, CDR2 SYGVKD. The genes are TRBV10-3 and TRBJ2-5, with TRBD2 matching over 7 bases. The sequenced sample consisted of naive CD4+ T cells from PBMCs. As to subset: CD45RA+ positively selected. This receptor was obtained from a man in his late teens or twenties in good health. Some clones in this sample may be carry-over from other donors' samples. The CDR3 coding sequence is TGTGCCATCAGTGGGGGGGGAGAGACCCAGTACTTC. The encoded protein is CAISGGGETQYF.